A selection of T cell receptor beta chains follows, all from one sample in a study of cytomegalovirus exposure and HLA in healthy donors. Sequenced by immunoSEQ multiplex PCR; TCRdb stores in-frame clones only, minus some. The table includes about 180,000 clones, around 80% detected once. Sequenced: PBMCs. The receptors shown here come from a man aged 35 to 55 in good health and CMV-seronegative. Each CDR3 is given with its conserved first and last residue. A D gene is named only where the DNA matches it firmly. For some rows the clone size is stated as once, few or many, or as a class when expanded; others skip it.

TRBJ1-4	NA	TRBV7-9	NA	CASSIMGDYTLEKLFF	TGTGCCAGCAGCATAATGGGGGACTATACCCTTGAAAAACTGTTTTTT
TRBJ2-3	TRBD2	TRBV5-6	NA	CASSAPGLSTDTQYF	TGTGCCAGCAGCGCACCGGGACTAAGCACAGATACGCAGTATTTT
TRBJ2-5	NA	TRBV25-1	once	CASTAHSGSFQETQYF	TGTGCCAGCACGGCCCACTCAGGGTCTTTCCAAGAGACCCAGTACTTC
TRBJ2-2	TRBD2	TRBV27	NA	CASSAGLVTGELFF	TGTGCCAGCAGTGCCGGACTAGTCACCGGGGAGCTGTTTTTT
TRBJ1-2	TRBD1	TRBV4-1	NA	CASSQEGQEIYGYTF	TGCGCCAGCAGCCAAGAAGGACAGGAAATCTATGGCTACACCTTC
TRBJ2-4	NA	TRBV11-2	NA	CASTYGGWLAKNIQYF	TGTGCCAGCACCTACGGGGGTTGGTTAGCCAAAAACATTCAGTACTTC
TRBJ1-3	NA	TRBV7-2	NA	CASSPGYGNTIYF	TGTGCCAGCAGCCCGGGTTACGGAAACACCATATATTTT
TRBJ2-7	TRBD2	TRBV7-9	NA	CASSLGLAGSEQYF	TGTGCCAGCAGCTTAGGACTAGCGGGTTCCGAGCAGTACTTC
TRBJ2-3	NA	TRBV29-1	NA	CSVRELASTDTQYF	TGCAGCGTTCGCGAACTAGCTAGCACAGATACGCAGTATTTT
TRBJ1-1	NA	TRBV5-1	few	CASSLGGLGVGEAFF	TGCGCCAGCAGCTTGGGGGGGCTTGGGGTGGGAGAAGCTTTCTTT
TRBJ1-1	NA	TRBV5-1	NA	CASRPPGQDEAFF	TGCGCCAGCAGACCGCCGGGACAAGATGAAGCTTTCTTT
TRBJ2-7	TRBD1	TRBV25-1	NA	CASRPENRGHEQYF	TGTGCCAGCAGGCCGGAGAACAGGGGCCACGAGCAGTACTTC
TRBJ2-5	TRBD2	TRBV29-1	NA	CSVTQGSGVETQYF	TGCAGCGTTACCCAGGGTAGCGGGGTAGAGACCCAGTACTTC
TRBJ2-2	NA	TRBV10-1	NA	CASSESQANTGELFF	TGCGCCAGCAGTGAGTCACAGGCAAACACCGGGGAGCTGTTTTTT
TRBJ1-1	NA	TRBV7-2	NA	CASSLAGGTTEAFF	TGTGCCAGCAGCTTAGCGGGGGGGACGACTGAAGCTTTCTTT
TRBJ1-2	TRBD1	TRBV4-1	NA	CASSQVFGQGRQSNYGYTF	TGCGCCAGCAGCCAAGTCTTCGGACAGGGGAGACAATCTAACTATGGCTACACCTTC
TRBJ1-1	NA	TRBV12-5	NA	CASGLNSNTEAFF	TGTGCTAGTGGTTTAAACAGCAACACTGAAGCTTTCTTT
TRBJ2-7	NA	TRBV10-2	few	CASLGLSSYEQYF	TGCGCCAGCTTGGGACTGAGCTCCTACGAGCAGTACTTC
TRBJ1-5	NA	TRBV12-2	NA	CASRYPRQGNSNQPQHF	TGTGCAAGTCGCTACCCCCGACAGGGGAATAGCAATCAGCCCCAGCATTTT
TRBJ1-1	TRBD1	TRBV6-1	NA	CASQGEWAEAFF	TGTGCCAGTCAGGGGGAGTGGGCTGAAGCTTTCTTT
TRBJ2-5	TRBD2	TRBV7-9	NA	CASSSPLAGVAQYF	TGTGCCAGCAGCTCACCACTAGCGGGAGTGGCCCAGTACTTC
TRBJ2-3	TRBD2	TRBV9	NA	CASSPGLAGGSTDTQYF	TGTGCCAGCAGCCCGGGACTAGCGGGAGGGAGCACAGATACGCAGTATTTT
TRBJ2-1	NA	TRBV15	NA	CATSIASNQFF	TGTGCCACCAGCATTGCTAGCAACCAGTTCTTC
TRBJ1-2	NA	TRBV10-3	NA	CAISEGSRNYGGYTF	TGTGCCATCAGTGAGGGCAGTCGTAACTATGGCGGCTACACCTTC
TRBJ2-2	NA	TRBV4-1	NA	CASSQTTGQGGNTGELFF	TGCGCCAGCAGCCAGACTACGGGACAAGGAGGGAACACCGGGGAGCTGTTTTTT
TRBJ2-7	NA	TRBV19	NA	CASSIETGSREQYF	TGTGCCAGTAGTATAGAAACAGGTTCCCGCGAGCAGTACTTC
TRBJ2-5	TRBD1	TRBV6-5	NA	CASSFRTGGRETQYF	TGTGCCAGCAGTTTCCGGACAGGGGGGAGGGAGACCCAGTACTTC
TRBJ2-2	NA	TRBV14	NA	CASSQDQNLRGSGELFF	TGTGCCAGCAGCCAAGATCAGAACCTAAGGGGTTCTGGGGAGCTGTTTTTT